The rows below give T cell receptor beta chains drawn from one sample of a study of spatial heterogeneity in lung cancer. One entry per CDR3 protein, called by TCRdb with MiXCR from the 5' RACE reads. The top ten clones hold around 7% of a sample with more than 20,000 distinct CDR3 sequences, around 4.3% of them seen once. The sequencing used PBMCs, collected at surgery. These receptor sequences come from a male donor with early-stage non-small cell lung cancer. The CDR3 runs from the conserved cysteine through the conserved F or W. The D gene is left open where the match is weak. The size of a clone is reported for some rows only, either as once, few or many, or as a class for expanded clones.

>TRBV7-2|TRBD1|TRBJ1-5|many|15
TGTGCCAGCAGCGGTTCGGGACAGCCAAATCAGCCCCAGCATTTT
CASSGSGQPNQPQHF
>TRBV27|TRBD1|TRBJ1-1|many|13
TGTGCCAGCAGGTCACAGGGGAGCACTGAAGCTTTCTTT
CASRSQGSTEAFF
>TRBV4-2|TRBD1|TRBJ2-3|many|16
TGTGCCAGCAGCCGTTCCGGGACAGGGGGCGAAGATACGCAGTATTTT
CASSRSGTGGEDTQYF
>TRBV7-2|.|TRBJ1-1|medium-sized|12
TGTGCCAGCAGCTTAAGTAGGGCTGAAGCTTTCTTT
CASSLSRAEAFF
>TRBV5-1|.|TRBJ2-1|many|15
TGCGCCAGCAGCCAGGACGGCGGGGCGTACAATGAGCAGTTCTTC
CASSQDGGAYNEQFF
>TRBV5-6|.|TRBJ1-5|many|16
TGTGCCAGCAGCTTGGCCGGGCATTATAGCAATCAGCCCCAGCATTTT
CASSLAGHYSNQPQHF
>TRBV7-8|.|TRBJ1-1|many|12
TGTGCCAGCAGCTTAGCGTACGGCGAAGCTTTCTTT
CASSLAYGEAFF
>TRBV29-1|.|TRBJ2-7|many|13
TGCAGCGTCTCTGGTCCGCCCAGCAACGAGCAGTACTTC
CSVSGPPSNEQYF
>TRBV12-3/TRBV12-4|TRBD1|TRBJ1-1|many|14
TGTGCCAGCAGACGGGGACAGCGTTACACTGAAGCTTTCTTT
CASRRGQRYTEAFF
>TRBV5-4|.|TRBJ1-4|many|14
TGTGCCAGCAGCCCCTCCGGGAAAGACGAAAAACTGTTTTTT
CASSPSGKDEKLFF
>TRBV12-3/TRBV12-4|TRBD2|TRBJ2-3|many|15
TGTGCCAGCAGCCAATCTAGCGGAGATACAGATACGCAGTATTTT
CASSQSSGDTDTQYF
>TRBV12-3/TRBV12-4|.|TRBJ1-1|many|14
TGTGCCAGCAGTTTCACCAGGATGAACACTGAAGCTTTCTTT
CASSFTRMNTEAFF
>TRBV7-9|.|TRBJ2-7|many|13
TGTGCCAGCAGTCCCAAGGGCCCCTACGAGCAGTACTTC
CASSPKGPYEQYF
>TRBV11-3|.|TRBJ1-1|few|13
TGTGCCAGCAGCCCTACGGAGAGCACTGAAGCTTTCTTT
CASSPTESTEAFF
>TRBV5-1|.|TRBJ2-7|medium-sized|12
TGCGCCAGCAGTATCACAAACGCCGAGCAGTACTTC
CASSITNAEQYF
>TRBV28|.|TRBJ1-2|many|17
TGTGCCAGCAGCTCCAGTCCCGGGACATCTGCTAACTATGGCTACACCTTC
CASSSSPGTSANYGYTF
>TRBV12-3/TRBV12-4|.|TRBJ2-7|medium-sized|14
TGTGCCAGCAGCGAGGAGGGGGGCTCCTACGAGCAGTACTTC
CASSEEGGSYEQYF
>TRBV2|.|TRBJ2-5|many|13
TGTGCCAGCACCTGGACAGCGGTTGGGACCCAGTACTTC
CASTWTAVGTQYF
>TRBV11-2|.|TRBJ2-2|many|13
TGTGCCAGCAGCTTACTAGACACCGGGGAGCTGTTTTTT
CASSLLDTGELFF
>TRBV7-3|.|TRBJ1-1|few|13
TGTGCCAGCAGCACTGCGGGCGACACTGAAGCTTTCTTT
CASSTAGDTEAFF
>TRBV7-9|.|TRBJ2-3|many|13
TGTGCCAGCAGCGCCGGGGCCACAGATACGCAGTATTTT
CASSAGATDTQYF
>TRBV20-1|.|TRBJ1-2|many|10
TGCAGTGCCGGGGGAGACGGCTACACCTTC
CSAGGDGYTF
>TRBV6-2/TRBV6-3|TRBD1|TRBJ2-1|few|14
TGTGCCAGCAGTATTGGACAGGCTTACAATGAGCAGTTCTTC
CASSIGQAYNEQFF
>TRBV7-6|TRBD1|TRBJ1-4|many|15
TGTGCCAGCAGCGCTACCGGGACAGCGAATGAAAAACTGTTTTTT
CASSATGTANEKLFF
>TRBV27|.|TRBJ1-5|few|17
TGTGCCAGCAGTTTAGGACACCCCTTCGGGAGCAATCAGCCCCAGCATTTT
CASSLGHPFGSNQPQHF
>TRBV29-1|.|TRBJ2-3|many|15
TGCAGCGTTGTAGGGGCCTTTCGGAACACAGATACGCAGTATTTT
CSVVGAFRNTDTQYF
>TRBV7-2|TRBD1|TRBJ2-3|many|16
TGTGCCAGCAGACAACCGGGACAGGGGCCCACAGATACGCAGTATTTT
CASRQPGQGPTDTQYF
>TRBV12-3/TRBV12-4|TRBD1|TRBJ2-3|many|15
TGTGCCAGCAGTTGGGACAGGGTGGAGGCAGATACGCAGTATTTT
CASSWDRVEADTQYF
>TRBV7-2|.|TRBJ1-1|many|13
TGTGCCAGCAGCTTAGGAAGGAACACTGAAGCTTTCTTT
CASSLGRNTEAFF
>TRBV12-3/TRBV12-4|TRBD1|TRBJ2-5|many|14
TGTGCCAGCAGTAGGACAGGGAGGCAAGAGACCCAGTACTTC
CASSRTGRQETQYF
>TRBV9|TRBD2|TRBJ2-3|many|17
TGTGCCAGCAGCGTCGGCCTAGCGGGAGAGTGGACAGATACGCAGTATTTT
CASSVGLAGEWTDTQYF
>TRBV10-3|.|TRBJ1-1|many|13
TGTGCCATCAAGGGGACGGAGAACACTGAAGCTTTCTTT
CAIKGTENTEAFF
>TRBV28|.|TRBJ2-3|medium-sized|14
TGTGCCAGCAGTTTTGTAGCGGGCACAGATACGCAGTATTTT
CASSFVAGTDTQYF
>TRBV5-1|.|TRBJ2-2|.|16
TGCGCCAGCAGCTTTAACAGGGAAGCGAACACCGGGGAGCTGTTTTTT
CASSFNREANTGELFF
>TRBV2|.|TRBJ2-5|many|14
TGTGCCAGCAGTTCCTGGAGCGGAGGGGAGACCCAGTACTTC
CASSSWSGGETQYF
>TRBV29-1|.|TRBJ1-1|medium-sized|13
TGCAGCGTGTACCTCAGGGGAGGGACTGAAGCTTTCTTT
CSVYLRGGTEAFF
>TRBV12-3/TRBV12-4|.|TRBJ1-2|many|13
TGTGCCAGCAGCCAAATAGTGAGGTTTGGCTACACCTTC
CASSQIVRFGYTF
>TRBV7-2|.|TRBJ1-5|many|15
TGTGCCAGCAGCTTAGCCGGGGGCCCCGATCAGCCCCAGCATTTT
CASSLAGGPDQPQHF
>TRBV7-8|.|TRBJ1-5|few|16
TGTGCCAGCAGCTTAGTGGTGGGTACAGGCAATCAGCCCCAGCATTTT
CASSLVVGTGNQPQHF
>TRBV24-1|TRBD1|TRBJ2-7|many|15
TGTGCCACCAGTGAAGCCGGGACAGGGGTGGGCGAGCAGTACTTC
CATSEAGTGVGEQYF
>TRBV18|.|TRBJ2-2|many|13
TGTGCCAGCTCACCAGCTTTCGTGGGGGAGCTGTTTTTT
CASSPAFVGELFF
>TRBV13|.|TRBJ1-5|medium-sized|15
TGTGCCAGCAGCTCAGGACGCAATAGCAATCAGCCCCAGCATTTT
CASSSGRNSNQPQHF
>TRBV11-2|TRBD2|TRBJ2-1|many|18
TGTGCCAGCACCCCGGCGATAGCGGGAGGGAGGGGCTACAATGAGCAGTTCTTC
CASTPAIAGGRGYNEQFF
>TRBV7-6|TRBD2|TRBJ2-3|many|17
TGTGCCAGCAGCTTACTTGGTGGGGGGGTTCTGACAGATACGCAGTATTTT
CASSLLGGGVLTDTQYF
>TRBV5-1|.|TRBJ1-4|many|14
TGCGCCAGCAGCCGAGGGGAATCAAGTGAAAAACTGTTTTTT
CASSRGESSEKLFF
>TRBV15|TRBD1|TRBJ2-1|few|16
TGTGCCACCAGCAGAGAAGAGGGACAGGAGTACAATGAGCAGTTCTTC
CATSREEGQEYNEQFF
>TRBV7-2|TRBD2|TRBJ2-2|many|16
TGTGCCAGCAGCTTAGGAATTAGCGGGGGCACCGGGGAGCTGTTTTTT
CASSLGISGGTGELFF
>TRBV7-3|.|TRBJ1-2|many|13
TGTGCCAGCAGTTCTGGGCCTTCCTATGGCTACACCTTC
CASSSGPSYGYTF
>TRBV4-1|TRBD1|TRBJ2-7|many|15
TGCGCCAGCAGCCAAGATCGTCAGGGGGCCTACGAGCAGTACTTC
CASSQDRQGAYEQYF
>TRBV12-3/TRBV12-4|.|TRBJ2-5|.|13
TGTGCCAGCACCCTTCGCCCGGGAGAGACCCAGTACTTC
CASTLRPGETQYF
>TRBV2|.|TRBJ2-3|many|14
TGTGCCAGCAGTGAAGGTCTCAGCACAGATACGCAGTATTTT
CASSEGLSTDTQYF
>TRBV9|TRBD2|TRBJ2-5|many|15
TGTGCCAGCAGCGTGGGACTAGCGGAACAAGAGACCCAGTACTTC
CASSVGLAEQETQYF
>TRBV12-5|.|TRBJ2-2|many|21
TGTGCTAGTGGTTTGGGGCGACTTAAAATCACCGGGACTCCCTCCCCCGGGGAGCTGTTTTTT
CASGLGRLKITGTPSPGELFF